One sample yielded the 2 T cell receptor beta chains listed below, sequenced in a study of T cells in Graves' hyperthyroidism and ophthalmopathy. The investigators amplified TCR beta CDR3 regions from RNA transcripts. An initial round of RT-PCR targeting the TCR CDR3 relied on the HTBI primer set. TCRdb reanalysed the multiplex PCR reads using MiXCR and keeps one entry per CDR3 protein. This repertoire shows 500,000 to 750,000 distinct CDR3 sequences, 15% to 17% found once; its top ten account for around 7.8%. Sequencing was carried out using blood. Every receptor here comes from a woman aged 25 to 39 with Graves' hyperthyroidism.

This clonotype was found a few times. This rearrangement joins TRBV18 to TRBJ2-7; perhaps D is TRBD1 or TRBD2 (5 bases each). Per germline, CDR1 KGHSH and CDR2 LQKENI. Deletions cut 3 bases from V and 2 bases from J, with 8 bases between. The CDR3 is 13 residues long. The CDR3 DNA sequence: TGTGCCAGCTCACCCGGGGCCCCCTACGAGCAGTACTTC. Its protein is CASSPGAPYEQYF. Filled out from reference TRBV18 and TRBJ2-7, the complete variable domain reads NAGVMQNPRHLVRRRGQEARLRCSPMKGHSHVYWYRQLPEEGLKFMVYLQKENIIDESGMPKERFSAEFPKEGPSILRIQQVVRGDSAAYFCASSPGAPYEQYFGPGTRLTVT.

This clonotype was recorded many times. The chain has TRBV3-1 and TRBJ2-2, with D hard to call. CDR3 length equals 14 residues. CDR1 is LGHDT and CDR2 is YNNKEL in the germline V gene (reference sequence). V lost 1 base to trimming and J lost 4 bases, with 7 bases between them. The CDR3 loop is CASSQGGTTGELFF. The CDR3 DNA reads as TGTGCCAGCAGCCAAGGGGGAACCACCGGGGAGCTGTTTTTT.